This TCR beta chain was profiled in a study of CD8+ T cells in alopecia areata. Study conclusions and caveats: Affected scalp, especially in alopecia totalis/universalis, had a higher clonality than normal scalp did.

Notes on this clone: The antigen is not known.

This CDR3 has 16 residues. The germline gives CDR1 LGHNA, CDR2 YSLEER. Between the trimmed V and J ends, which lost 0 bases and 4 bases, there was a span of 16 bases. Sequencing relied on a cDNA template that was reverse transcribed from extracted RNA. Clones were read by immunoSEQ multiplex PCR, and TCRdb kept only the in-frame ones, dropping some. The table lists roughly 110,000 clones, 84% of them singletons, with around 25% in the top ten. Treatment noted: oral pan-JAK inhibitor, 5-10 mg twice daily. Alopecia areata patients gave lesional scalp punch biopsies and peripheral blood samples. The receptor was derived from a human donor with alopecia areata. The sequenced sample was CD8+ T cells sorted from blood, obtained at week 24, from a patient treated with tofacitinib. The J gene is TRBJ2-7, the V gene TRBV4-3, with D possibly being TRBD1 (7 bases). The CDR3 DNA follows: TGCGCCAGCAGCCAAGATCGCAGGGGGGCGATGTACGAGCAGTACTTC. Translation: CASSQDRRGAMYEQYF.